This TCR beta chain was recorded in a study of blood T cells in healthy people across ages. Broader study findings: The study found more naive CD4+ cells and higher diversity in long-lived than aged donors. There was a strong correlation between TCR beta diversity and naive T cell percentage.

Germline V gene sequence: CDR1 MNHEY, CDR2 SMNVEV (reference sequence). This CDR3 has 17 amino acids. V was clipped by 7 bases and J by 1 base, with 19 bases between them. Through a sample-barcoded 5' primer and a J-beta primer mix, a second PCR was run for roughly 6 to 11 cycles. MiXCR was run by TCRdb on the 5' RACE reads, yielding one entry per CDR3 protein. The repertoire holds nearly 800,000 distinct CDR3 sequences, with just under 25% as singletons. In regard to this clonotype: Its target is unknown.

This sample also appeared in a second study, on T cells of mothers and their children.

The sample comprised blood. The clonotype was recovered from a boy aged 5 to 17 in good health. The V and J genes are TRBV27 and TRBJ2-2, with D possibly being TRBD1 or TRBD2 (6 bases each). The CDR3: CASTLIGGLGNTGELFF. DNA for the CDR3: TGTGCCAGCACCCTAATCGGGGGCCTTGGGAACACCGGGGAGCTGTTTTTT.